A selection of T cell receptor beta chains follows, all from one sample in a study of T-cell reconstitution after alpha-beta-depleted transplantation in children. TCRdb ran MiXCR on the PCR reads and lists one entry per CDR3 protein. The sample consists of about 16,000 distinct CDR3 sequences, 4.5% to 6.5% of them appearing once. Sequencing was performed on PBMCs, taken before TCRalphabeta/CD19-depleted stem cell transplant. The receptors were sampled from a boy younger than 18 with acute lymphoblastic leukemia, due to receive a stem cell transplant. Each CDR3 is given with its conserved first and last residue.

TRBV10-3	CAISAADTQYF
TRBV9	CASSSGRSGNTIYF
TRBV5-1	CASSGGDSNTGELFF
TRBV21-1	CASSEGDQNTEAFF
TRBV19	CASSTSGRLAGSKGEQYF
TRBV12-3/TRBV12-4	CASSASWTSGRGRTYEQYF
TRBV4-2	CASSRTGDLSYNEQFF
TRBV12-3/TRBV12-4	CASSPLPADTQYF
TRBV11-2	CASSFHGGQETQYF
TRBV11-3	CASSRLGEQQTQYF
TRBV11-2	CASSLVFGGTQYEQYF
TRBV20-1	CSARWAVEAFF
TRBV4-1	CASSLERGGELFF
TRBV9	CASSVVTPGQGRTGELFF
TRBV7-2	CASSLGDTNEQFF
TRBV5-4	CASSSPASGYNEQFF
TRBV7-9	CASSRGPGTEAFF
TRBV18	CATKVNWAGEQYF
TRBV5-4	CASSEGTSRHYEQYF
TRBV18	CASSPRTSGAQETQYF
TRBV19	CASSIGKNGYTF
TRBV6-1	CASRPDTSSYNEQFF
TRBV11-3	CASRKSGMTDTQYF
TRBV12-3/TRBV12-4	CASRGQANQPQHF
TRBV27	CASSDGTSGRTHSQQYF
TRBV2	CASSKVLAYKEQFF
TRBV28	CASSNQENTLSYEQYF
TRBV28	CASSLSGGGAWETQYF
TRBV24-1	CAAASVRKNEQFF
TRBV6-2/TRBV6-3	CASSYGRGTVIQETQYF
TRBV19	CASSVRLALTTYEQYF
TRBV5-4	CASSPGWGLSTEAFF
TRBV6-1	CASSAQSGASVYNEQFF
TRBV12-3/TRBV12-4	CASSLFQGSVDGYTF
TRBV2	CASSVRSSYNEQFF
TRBV5-3	CAIGPGYDRGTGELFF
TRBV28	CASSPRGGFYGYTF
TRBV29-1	CSVGPGQKDTQYF
TRBV7-2	CASSLGLAGRAGELFF
TRBV6-1	CATGTQGLTKLFF
TRBV7-2	CASSTTREPYTQYF
TRBV9	CASSVGSGEDYEQYF
TRBV15	CATSAQTRYRVDRGETQYF
TRBV28	CASSFGAAGSNTGELFF
TRBV3-1	CASTLGQGVPYEQYF
TRBV7-6	CASSLARGARANTGELFF
TRBV4-1	CASSQSFPPGQGAQETQYF
TRBV7-8	CASSFALGYNSPLHF
TRBV20-1	CSVPTSGIYEQYF
TRBV11-2	CASRPGQGGKTQYF
TRBV15	CATSRDYGGEHPGDTQYF
TRBV7-2	CASSLDGSGNQPQHF
TRBV20-1	CSVLKNTEAFF
TRBV28	CASSATGANYGYTF